This T cell receptor beta chain is from a study of blood T cells in healthy people across ages. Concerning this clonotype: Its antigen remains unidentified.

This CDR3 contains 14 residues. CDR1 is SGDLS, CDR2 YYNGEE, per germline. A J-beta primer mix and a sample-barcoded 5' primer were used in a second PCR of about 6 to 12 cycles. In TCRdb, the 5' RACE reads were re-called with MiXCR into one record per CDR3 protein. This repertoire shows about 670,000 distinct CDR3 sequences, approximately 40% found once; its top ten account for 30%. Whole-study results and caveats: Roughly linear declines in TCR beta diversity per million T cells occurred with age. Both higher diversity and more naive CD4+ cells marked long-lived donors when set against aged donors. The authors considered diversity estimates from one million T cells to be underestimates.

PBMCs were isolated at a quantity of at least 6 million per sample. The sequenced sample was blood. The chain is built from TRBV9 and TRBJ2-5, with D maybe TRBD1 (6 bases). The J call may be incorrect, as the DNA end agrees better with TRBJ2-7. The clonotype was recovered from an elderly man in good health. CDR3 coding DNA: TGTGCCAGCAGCGGGGAGTCAGGGGTTAACGAGCAGTACTTC. Its protein is CASSGESGVNEQYF.